One and the same sample provided the 23 T cell receptor beta chains below, sequenced in a study of blood T cell repertoires in COVID-19. TCRdb keeps only in-frame clones here, not all; method: immunoSEQ multiplex PCR. The sample consists of roughly 440,000 clones, about nine tenths of them appearing once. The source material was peripheral blood. These receptors were obtained from a woman between 50 and 59 years old with COVID-19, enrolled during active disease.

The genes are TRBV6-5 and TRBJ2-5; the match to TRBD2 covers 7 bases. CDR1 and CDR2 from the germline V gene are MNHEY and SVGAGI. CDR3 length equals 14 residues. V shed 6 bases, J shed 2 bases, and the junction held 6 bases outside the gene matches. CDR3 sequence: CASSPGGFQETQYF. The CDR3 DNA reads as TGTGCCAGCAGCCCCGGGGGGTTTCAAGAGACCCAGTACTTC.

This sequence joins TRBV18 and TRBJ1-6, with a possible D match to TRBD1 (5 bases). The germline CDR1 and CDR2 sequences are KGHSH and LQKENI. The ends were cut back, 4 bases at V and 0 bases at J, with 10 bases in the middle. The CDR3 totals 16 residues. In nucleotides, the CDR3 is TGTGCCAGCTCACGGCAGGGCAGCTCCTATAATTCACCCCTCCACTTT. This encodes CASSRQGSSYNSPLHF.

Points on this clone: Different DNA sequences within this sample yield the same CDR3. Here the CDR3 reads CASSLNRLYGYTF. CDR3 nucleotide sequence: TGTGCCAGCAGCTTAAACCGACTTTATGGCTACACCTTC. The chain uses TRBV7-8 and TRBJ1-2; D ambiguous. V dropped 2 bases and J dropped 5 bases, with 9 bases sitting between them. The CDR3 has 13 residues. CDR1 is SGHVS, CDR2 FQNEAQ, per germline.

The chain links TRBV5-1 to TRBJ2-5; 8 bases are a match to TRBD2. From germline, CDR1 is SGHRS and CDR2 YFSETQ. This CDR3 comprises 15 residues. Trimming cost V 0 bases and J 4 bases; bases outside gene matches: 5. The CDR3 is CASSLGGGTGETQYF. CDR3 DNA sequence: TGCGCCAGCAGCTTGGGCGGGGGGACTGGAGAGACCCAGTACTTC.

This clone was detected only once. V is TRBV6-2 or TRBV6-3 and J is TRBJ1-1, with D perhaps matching TRBD1 (5 bases). V was cut by 1 base and J by 7 bases, with 10 bases left in between. The V gene's germline CDR1 is MNHEY and CDR2 SVGEGT. This CDR3 comprises 13 residues. CDR3 sequence: CASSYLSDSEAFF. The CDR3 DNA is TGTGCCAGCAGTTACTTGTCTGACAGTGAAGCTTTCTTT.

The chain links TRBV10-1 to TRBJ1-3; possible D gene TRBD1, 5 bases. V was pared by 8 bases and J by 3 bases, with 11 bases between. This CDR3 spans 13 amino acids. Looked up from germline, CDR1 is WNHNN and CDR2 is SYGVQD (reference sequence). CDR3: CASAGGGGNTIYF. CDR3 in DNA: TGCGCCAGCGCCGGGGGTGGTGGAAACACCATATATTTT.

Worth noting for this clone: The identical CDR3 is also encoded by other nucleotide sequences in the sample. The V gene is TRBV27, the J gene TRBJ2-2; D is uncertain. Deletions cut 6 bases from V and 3 bases from J, with 8 bases between. The CDR3 runs 13 residues. Germline loops: CDR1 MNHEY, CDR2 SMNVEV (reference sequence). The chain's CDR3 is CASSFLYTGELFF. In nucleotides, the CDR3 is TGTGCCAGCAGCTTCCTATACACCGGGGAGCTGTTTTTT.

The chain links TRBV4-1 to TRBJ1-5, with D tentatively TRBD1 (6 bases). This CDR3 is built from 15 residues. Germline lookup yields CDR1 MGHRA and CDR2 YSYEKL. The ends were cut back, 4 bases at V and 3 bases at J, with 13 bases in the middle. The DNA of the CDR3 is TGCGCCAGCAGCCCCGAGACAGGACTCAATCAGCCCCAGCATTTT. Translation: CASSPETGLNQPQHF.

The chain employs TRBV19 and TRBJ2-5; TRBD1 agrees at 8 bases. The trim removed 4 bases at V and 3 bases at J, leaving 7 bases unmatched. The CDR3 has 15 residues. CDR1 and CDR2 (germline): LNHDA, SQIVND (reference sequence). CDR3 residues: CASSSLTGVEETQYF. CDR3 sequence (DNA): TGTGCCAGTAGTAGCCTGACAGGGGTCGAAGAGACCCAGTACTTC.

The V call is TRBV19, the J call TRBJ1-5; weak D call: TRBD1 (5 bases). CDR1 LNHDA and CDR2 SQIVND come from the germline V gene (reference sequence). V was clipped by 0 bases and J by 1 base, with 10 bases between them. CDR3 length: 16 residues. The CDR3: CASSIEGGGSNQPQHF. CDR3 nucleotide sequence: TGTGCCAGTAGTATAGAAGGCGGGGGAAGCAATCAGCCCCAGCATTTT.

The chain recombines TRBV30 with TRBJ2-3; a possible D gene is TRBD2 (5 bases). Germline assignment: CDR1 GTSNPN and CDR2 SVGIG (reference sequence). The CDR3 covers 15 residues. Trimming took off 0 bases at V and 2 bases at J, with 12 bases between the two ends. CDR3 region: CAWSVRAEITDTQYF. CDR3 coding DNA: TGTGCCTGGAGTGTGAGGGCGGAGATCACAGATACGCAGTATTTT.

The J gene is TRBJ1-2, the V gene TRBV18; no reliable D call. The CDR3 runs 15 residues. Germline CDR1 is KGHSH and CDR2 is LQKENI. Trimming took 2 bases from V and 0 from J, leaving 10 bases between them. CDR3 amino acids: CASSPTVRANYGYTF. In DNA, the CDR3 is TGTGCCAGCTCACCAACGGTCCGAGCTAACTATGGCTACACCTTC.

This clone was detected only once. The rearrangement links TRBV30 to TRBJ2-3; D might be TRBD2 (6 bases). This CDR3 region has 14 residues. Trimming removed 5 bases at V and 7 bases at J, with 19 bases between. Germline lookup yields CDR1 GTSNPN and CDR2 SVGIG (reference sequence). The CDR3 is CAWALSPGAYTQYF. The DNA for the CDR3 is TGTGCCTGGGCTCTCTCGCCGGGAGCTTATACGCAGTATTTT.

V is TRBV10-3 and J is TRBJ2-1; 9 positions agree with TRBD2. The CDR3 loop spans 13 amino acids. V shed 11 bases and J 5 bases; nucleotides not matched to a gene: 7. Germline V CDR1 and CDR2: ENHRY, SYGVKD. The CDR3: CASLAGADNEQFF. The CDR3, as DNA: TGTGCCTCTTTAGCGGGGGCCGACAATGAGCAGTTCTTC.

CDR3 protein: CASSEISSGGAYEQYF. Here the CDR3 DNA reads TGTGCCAGCAGTGAAATATCTAGCGGGGGGGCCTACGAGCAGTACTTC. V is TRBV6-1 and J is TRBJ2-7; TRBD2 matches 12 bases. Germline values: CDR1 MNHNS, CDR2 SASEGT. J was trimmed by 2 bases and V by 2 bases; bases with no gene match: 4. CDR3 length equals 16 residues.

The CDR3 loop reads CASSSGRLETQYF. The DNA of the CDR3 is TGTGCCAGCAGTTCAGGGCGGTTGGAGACCCAGTACTTC. This chain joins TRBV12-3 or TRBV12-4 and TRBJ2-5; perhaps TRBD1 as D (5 bases). Trimming left V 4 bases short and J 5 bases short, with 11 bases between. This CDR3 is 13 amino acids long.

The CDR3 here is CASSLATGQGSYEQYF. In DNA, the CDR3 is TGCGCCAGCAGCTTGGCCACAGGACAAGGAAGCTACGAGCAGTACTTC. J is TRBJ2-7 and V is TRBV5-1, with D perhaps TRBD1 (5 bases). V lost 0 bases and J lost 3, with 16 bases in between. There are 16 residues in the CDR3. CDR1 is SGHRS and CDR2 is YFSETQ in the germline V gene.

The chain combines TRBV4-1 with TRBJ2-6; possible D gene TRBD1, 5 bases. The CDR3 length is 16 residues. Germline V gives CDR1 MGHRA, CDR2 YSYEKL. Between the trimmed V and J ends, which lost 1 base and 0 bases, there was a span of 7 bases. The CDR3 DNA is TGCGCCAGCAGCCAAGGGGGCGTCTCTGGGGCCAACGTCCTGACTTTC. It codes for CASSQGGVSGANVLTF.

J is TRBJ1-1 and V is TRBV19, with unresolved D. V was clipped by 3 bases and J by 5 bases, with 13 bases between them. The CDR3 contains 14 residues. Per the germline V gene, CDR1 is LNHDA and CDR2 is SQIVND (reference sequence). CDR3 amino acids: CASSMDSTGTEAFF. CDR3 DNA: TGTGCCAGTAGTATGGACTCGACGGGGACTGAAGCTTTCTTT.

V usage is TRBV11-1 and J usage is TRBJ2-3; TRBD2 is a possible D gene (5 bases). The germline V and J ends were trimmed by 3 bases and 4 bases, with 8 bases remaining between them. This CDR3 contains 13 residues. From germline, CDR1 is SGHAT and CDR2 FQDESV (reference sequence). The CDR3 here is CASSFRRSDTQYF. The CDR3 DNA follows: TGTGCCAGCAGCTTTCGGAGGTCAGATACGCAGTATTTT.

V usage is TRBV5-6 and J usage is TRBJ1-2; D call uncertain. CDR3 length equals 15 residues. In germline, CDR1 is SGHDT, CDR2 YYEEEE. V lost 2 bases to trimming and J lost 4 bases, with 15 bases between them. The CDR3 DNA follows: TGTGCCAGCAGCTTTGAGTCGCGGCCTGTCTATGGCTACACCTTC. Translated: CASSFESRPVYGYTF.

The chain employs TRBV3-1 (or the pseudogene TRBV3-2) and TRBJ1-2, with TRBD1 as a possible D gene (5 bases). V lost 4 bases and J 6 bases, leaving 15 bases between the germline ends. Germline CDR1 and CDR2: LGHDT and YNNKEL (reference sequence). This CDR3 comprises 14 residues. The CDR3 protein is CASSLTEGANGYTF. The CDR3 bases are TGTGCCAGCAGCCTAACAGAAGGGGCTAATGGCTACACCTTC.

The chain couples TRBV11-2 to TRBJ2-1, with D perhaps matching TRBD2 (6 bases). This CDR3 contains 16 residues. V lost 1 base and J 8 bases, leaving 18 bases between the germline ends. Looked up from germline, CDR1 is SGHAT and CDR2 is FQNNGV. The CDR3 spells CASSLVGTPGGDEQFF. CDR3 coding DNA: TGTGCCAGCAGCTTAGTAGGGACTCCCGGTGGGGATGAGCAGTTCTTC.